These T cell receptor beta chains were read from a single sample in a study of blood T cell repertoires in COVID-19. Measured with immunoSEQ multiplex PCR; TCRdb has only the in-frame clones, and not every one. The sample lists about 50,000 clones; roughly 90% were seen once. The sample comprised peripheral blood. The receptor set was obtained from an elderly woman with acute or convalescent COVID-19. CDR3s include the opening cysteine and the closing phenylalanine or tryptophan. D genes are given only for firm matches. Size values are once, few and many counts, or a class for expanded clones, and some rows have none.

d_call	v_call	j_call	clone_size	cdr3_aa	cdr3_nt
TRBD1	TRBV13	TRBJ1-6	NA	CASSQRTGIHSPLHF	TGTGCCAGCAGCCAAAGGACAGGGATTCATTCACCCCTCCACTTT
NA	TRBV9	TRBJ2-3	NA	CASSASPTDTQYF	TGTGCCAGCAGCGCCTCTCCCACAGATACGCAGTATTTT
NA	TRBV11-2	TRBJ1-1	NA	CASSLVGRVNTEAFF	TGTGCCAGCAGCTTAGTCGGCCGGGTGAACACTGAAGCTTTCTTT
NA	TRBV7-6	TRBJ1-2	few	CASSSTYSSRQDYGYTF	TGTGCCAGCAGCTCCACTTATAGCTCAAGACAGGACTATGGCTACACCTTC
TRBD1	TRBV6-5	TRBJ2-3	NA	CASSAQGSGTDTQYF	TGTGCCAGCAGCGCACAGGGGTCCGGCACAGATACGCAGTATTTT
NA	TRBV7-2	TRBJ1-2	NA	CASSGPGYYGYTF	TGTGCCAGCAGCGGCCCCGGGTACTATGGCTACACCTTC
TRBD2	TRBV6-2/TRBV6-3	TRBJ2-1	NA	CASSYPPSGRVGNEQFF	TGTGCCAGCAGTTACCCCCCTAGCGGGAGGGTTGGGAATGAGCAGTTCTTC
TRBD2	TRBV10-1	TRBJ2-1	NA	CASSDKGTSGRMGNEQFF	TGCGCCAGCAGTGATAAAGGGACTAGCGGGAGGATGGGCAATGAGCAGTTCTTC
TRBD2	TRBV7-2	TRBJ2-1	NA	CASSFSGRAHEQFF	TGTGCCAGCAGCTTTAGCGGGAGGGCCCATGAGCAGTTCTTC
TRBD2	TRBV7-2	TRBJ2-3	NA	CASSLAASGPDTQYF	TGTGCCAGCAGCTTAGCGGCTAGCGGTCCAGATACGCAGTATTTT
NA	TRBV6-4	TRBJ1-6	once	CASSPGADNSPLHF	TGTGCCAGCAGCCCAGGGGCGGACAATTCACCCCTCCACTTT
NA	TRBV30	TRBJ1-2	NA	CAWTPRWRARGYTF	TGTGCCTGGACCCCGAGGTGGCGGGCGAGGGGCTACACCTTC
TRBD2	TRBV6-6	TRBJ2-7	NA	CASRPTSGRTYEQYF	TGTGCCAGCAGGCCGACTAGCGGGAGAACCTACGAGCAGTACTTC
NA	TRBV6-2/TRBV6-3	TRBJ2-1	NA	CASSPTRAGSYNEQFF	TGTGCCAGCAGTCCCACCCGTGCGGGCTCCTACAATGAGCAGTTCTTC
NA	TRBV29-1	TRBJ1-3	NA	CSVVEGPAGNTIYF	TGCAGCGTTGTGGAGGGACCGGCAGGAAACACCATATATTTT
TRBD2	TRBV27	TRBJ2-3	NA	CASSLRRAGDTQYF	TGTGCCAGCAGTTTGAGGAGAGCGGGGGATACGCAGTATTTT
TRBD1	TRBV6-6	TRBJ2-7	NA	CASLRAGTGSYEQYF	TGTGCCAGTCTCAGGGCCGGGACAGGGTCATACGAGCAGTACTTC
TRBD2	TRBV18	TRBJ2-7	NA	CASSPPGLAGGPGEQYF	TGTGCCAGCTCACCACCGGGACTAGCGGGAGGGCCGGGGGAGCAGTACTTC
NA	TRBV5-1	TRBJ1-5	NA	CASSSGVGGQPQHF	TGCGCCAGCAGCTCTGGTGTGGGGGGTCAGCCCCAGCATTTT
NA	TRBV5-1	TRBJ2-2	NA	CASSLSTGNTGELFF	TGCGCCAGCAGCTTGTCGACTGGAAACACCGGGGAGCTGTTTTTT
TRBD2	TRBV9	TRBJ2-5	NA	CASSSYPGNSLAAQETQYF	TGTGCCAGCAGCTCCTACCCGGGGAACTCGCTAGCGGCTCAAGAGACCCAGTACTTC
TRBD2	TRBV27	TRBJ2-7	NA	CASSLGLAGGSYEQYF	TGTGCCAGCAGTTTAGGACTAGCGGGAGGGTCCTACGAGCAGTACTTC
NA	TRBV19	TRBJ2-1	NA	CASSKDSRYSYNEQFF	TGTGCCAGTAGTAAGGACAGCAGGTATTCCTACAATGAGCAGTTCTTC
NA	TRBV27	TRBJ1-2	NA	CASSLTGEIPYGYTF	TGTGCCAGCAGCTTAACAGGTGAGATACCCTATGGCTACACCTTC
TRBD1	TRBV2	TRBJ1-1	NA	CASRTGGRTEAFF	TGTGCCAGCAGGACAGGGGGAAGAACTGAAGCTTTCTTT
TRBD1	TRBV2	TRBJ1-3	NA	CASSAVKGAAGNTIYF	TGTGCCAGCAGTGCTGTAAAGGGGGCGGCTGGAAACACCATATATTTT
NA	TRBV18	TRBJ2-5	NA	CASSPPGMQETQYF	TGTGCCAGCTCACCACCCGGGATGCAAGAGACCCAGTACTTC
TRBD2	TRBV11-2	TRBJ2-5	NA	CASSPGLAGGGAFQETQYF	TGTGCCAGCAGCCCCGGACTAGCGGGGGGTGGGGCCTTTCAAGAGACCCAGTACTTC
TRBD1	TRBV2	TRBJ1-4	once	CASSGGQAATNEKLFF	TGTGCCAGCAGCGGGGGACAGGCTGCAACTAATGAAAAACTGTTTTTT
NA	TRBV9	TRBJ1-2	NA	CASSANLANGYTF	TGTGCCAGCAGCGCAAACCTTGCGAATGGCTACACCTTC
TRBD2	TRBV7-2	TRBJ2-1	NA	CASRSGTSAYNEQFF	TGTGCCAGCAGGTCCGGGACTAGCGCCTACAATGAGCAGTTCTTC
TRBD1	TRBV5-1	TRBJ1-2	NA	CASSPGTGSLGGYTF	TGCGCCAGCAGCCCAGGGACAGGGAGTTTAGGTGGCTACACCTTC
TRBD1	TRBV6-1	TRBJ1-2	NA	CASTEGTDREGYTF	TGTGCCAGCACTGAAGGGACTGACAGGGAAGGCTACACCTTC
NA	TRBV6-4	TRBJ2-7	NA	CASIQGLPYEQYF	TGTGCCAGCATCCAGGGGCTCCCCTACGAGCAGTACTTC
TRBD1	TRBV12-5	TRBJ1-6	NA	CASGLDGTGKGSPLHF	TGTGCTAGTGGTTTGGACGGGACAGGGAAAGGCTCACCCCTCCACTTT
TRBD1	TRBV7-8	TRBJ1-5	NA	CASSPDRGQLVGQPQHF	TGTGCCAGCAGCCCAGACAGGGGGCAACTGGTCGGGCAGCCCCAGCATTTT
TRBD2	TRBV5-1	TRBJ2-2	few	CASSLVASGTTGELFF	TGCGCCAGCAGCTTGGTGGCTAGCGGGACGACCGGGGAGCTGTTTTTT
TRBD2	TRBV9	TRBJ2-7	NA	CASSVAAGEIYEQYF	TGTGCCAGCAGCGTAGCAGCGGGAGAAATCTACGAGCAGTACTTC
NA	TRBV30	TRBJ2-4	NA	CAWTGGGNIQYF	TGTGCCTGGACTGGAGGTGGGAACATTCAGTACTTC
NA	TRBV7-2	TRBJ2-2	once	CASSPLRQGGTGELFF	TGTGCCAGCAGCCCCCTACGACAGGGAGGCACCGGGGAGCTGTTTTTT
NA	TRBV5-5	TRBJ2-1	NA	CASSNYAEQFF	TGTGCCAGCAGCAACTACGCGGAGCAGTTCTTC
TRBD2	TRBV30	TRBJ2-3	NA	CAWSPRLTSGRTDTQYF	TGTGCCTGGAGTCCCCGCTTAACTAGCGGGAGAACAGATACGCAGTATTTT